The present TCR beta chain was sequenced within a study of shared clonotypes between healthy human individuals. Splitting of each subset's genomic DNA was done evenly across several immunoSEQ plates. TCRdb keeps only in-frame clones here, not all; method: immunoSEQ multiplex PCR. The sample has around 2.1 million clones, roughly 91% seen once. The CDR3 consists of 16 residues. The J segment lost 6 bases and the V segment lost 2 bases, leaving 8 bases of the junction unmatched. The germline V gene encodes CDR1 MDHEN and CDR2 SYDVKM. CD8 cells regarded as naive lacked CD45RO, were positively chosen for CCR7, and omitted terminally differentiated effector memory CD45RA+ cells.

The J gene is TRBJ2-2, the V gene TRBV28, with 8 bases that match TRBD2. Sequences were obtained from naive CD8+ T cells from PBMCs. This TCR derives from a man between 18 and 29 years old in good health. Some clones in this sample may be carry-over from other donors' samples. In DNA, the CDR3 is TGTGCCAGCAGTTTAGAGAGCGGGAGCTTGGCCGGGGAGCTGTTTTTT. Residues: CASSLESGSLAGELFF.